A selection of T cell receptor beta chains follows, all from one sample in a study of T cells in tuberculosis. Generated by immunoSEQ multiplex PCR, the TCRdb table keeps only in-frame clones and is missing some. The sample holds roughly 34,000 clones; about 85% are singletons and the top ten take 5.4%. The starting material was PBMCs, obtained at tuberculosis diagnosis. The receptors here all came from an adult with tuberculosis. Both conserved end residues are part of each CDR3. Each record gives: J gene, D gene, V gene, clone size, CDR3 DNA, CDR3 protein. A D gene is named only where the DNA matches it firmly. Some rows mark clone size as missing; the rest say once, few, many or name a class of expanded clone.

TRBJ1-6 | - | TRBV7-9 | - | TGTGCCAGCAGCTTTAACCCGGACAGCGGCCGGGGATCACCCCTCCACTTT | CASSFNPDSGRGSPLHF
TRBJ2-3 | - | TRBV9 | - | TGTGCCAGCAGCGTAGCGGGACAACCTACGGATACGCAGTATTTT | CASSVAGQPTDTQYF
TRBJ2-5 | - | TRBV11-2 | - | TGTGCCAGCAGACCCACTAACGTCCAAGAGACCCAGTACTTC | CASRPTNVQETQYF
TRBJ2-7 | TRBD1 | TRBV30 | - | TGTGCCTGCAAGGGACAGGGTGAAGGCTACGAGCAGTACTTC | CACKGQGEGYEQYF
TRBJ2-3 | TRBD2 | TRBV5-1 | - | TGCGCCAGCAACCAGGGAGGGATCAACACAGATACGCAGTATTTT | CASNQGGINTDTQYF
TRBJ1-1 | TRBD1 | TRBV30 | - | TGTGCCTGGAGTGTACGGGACAGACTAAACACTGAAGCTTTCTTT | CAWSVRDRLNTEAFF
TRBJ1-6 | TRBD1 | TRBV19 | - | TGTGCCAGTAGTATGACAGGGGAGAGGTCACCCCTCCACTTT | CASSMTGERSPLHF
TRBJ2-2 | - | TRBV30 | - | TGTGCCCTTCTACGAGAGAACACCGGGGAGCTGTTTTTT | CALLRENTGELFF
TRBJ1-4 | TRBD1 | TRBV9 | - | TGTGCCAGCAGCCTTGACAGGGGCGAAAAACTGTTTTTT | CASSLDRGEKLFF
TRBJ1-4 | - | TRBV5-5 | - | TGTGCCAGCAGCTTGGGGACAGCAACTAATGAAAAACTGTTTTTT | CASSLGTATNEKLFF
TRBJ1-1 | - | TRBV29-1 | - | TGCAGCGTAAGAGGTTCGGACAGCAACACTGAAGCTTTCTTT | CSVRGSDSNTEAFF
TRBJ1-2 | TRBD1 | TRBV2 | - | TGTGCCAGCAGGGGACAGGGCCCTAGGGGTAACTATGGCTACACCTTC | CASRGQGPRGNYGYTF
TRBJ1-3 | - | TRBV19 | - | TGTGCCAGTTCTGGACAGTTCTCTGGAAACACCATATATTTT | CASSGQFSGNTIYF
TRBJ1-2 | TRBD1 | TRBV6-6 | - | TGTGCCAGCAGCCGTCTCCCAGGGGGCAGGGAATATGGCTACACCTTC | CASSRLPGGREYGYTF
TRBJ2-2 | - | TRBV4-3 | - | TGCGCCAGCAGCCAAGTGGCAGGGCAACCTGGTGGGTTGTTTTTT | CASSQVAGQPGGLFF
TRBJ1-4 | - | TRBV30 | - | TGTGCCTGGAAAGAAGGGACAACAACTAATGAAAAACTGTTTTTT | CAWKEGTTTNEKLFF
TRBJ2-1 | - | TRBV2 | - | TGTGCCAGCAGTGGTATGGGCCTTGGAAACAATGAGCAGTTCTTC | CASSGMGLGNNEQFF
TRBJ2-7 | - | TRBV9 | - | TGTGCCAGCAGCGTAGAATATGAGGTATCCTACGAGCAGTACTTC | CASSVEYEVSYEQYF
TRBJ1-4 | - | TRBV19 | - | TGTGCCAGTAGGACGGGGACTAATGAAAAACTGTTTTTT | CASRTGTNEKLFF
TRBJ1-1 | - | TRBV7-9 | - | TGTGCCAGCAGCTTCGGGGGGAAAACTGAAGCTTTCTTT | CASSFGGKTEAFF
TRBJ1-5 | - | TRBV19 | - | TGTGCCAGTAGTGAGTCAGGCTATAGCAATCAGCCCCAGCATTTT | CASSESGYSNQPQHF
TRBJ1-2 | - | TRBV2 | - | TGTGCCAGCAGCTCAGGGGAGAGCGAGTATGGCTACACCTTC | CASSSGESEYGYTF
TRBJ1-6 | TRBD1 | TRBV7-2 | once | TGTGCCAGCAGCCGGGACAGTATCGATTCACCCCTCCACTTT | CASSRDSIDSPLHF
TRBJ1-1 | - | TRBV30 | - | TGTGCCTGGACTCGAGGCACTGAAGCTTTCTTT | CAWTRGTEAFF
TRBJ2-3 | TRBD2 | TRBV27 | - | TGTGCCAGCAGTGCACTAGCGGGGGGGCTAACAGATACGCAGTATTTT | CASSALAGGLTDTQYF
TRBJ2-1 | - | TRBV5-1 | - | TGCGCCAGCAGCCCCGATGGCGGGCCAACCTACAATGAGCAGTTCTTC | CASSPDGGPTYNEQFF
TRBJ2-1 | TRBD2 | TRBV2 | - | TGTGCCAGCAAAGGGACTAGCTTTGAGCAGTTCTTC | CASKGTSFEQFF
TRBJ1-1 | - | TRBV27 | - | TGTGCCAGCAGCCTTCTCACAGGGTCCCCTGGGAACACTGAAGCTTTCTTT | CASSLLTGSPGNTEAFF
TRBJ1-1 | TRBD1 | TRBV28 | - | TGTGCCAGCCGCAGGGACAGGGGGAACACTGAAGCTTTCTTT | CASRRDRGNTEAFF
TRBJ1-2 | - | TRBV30 | - | TGTGCCTGGACGCCAGGGGACTATGGCTACACCTTC | CAWTPGDYGYTF
TRBJ2-1 | - | TRBV6-6 | - | TGTGCCAGCAGTTACAACCCTAGCATCTCCGACAATGAGCAGTTCTTC | CASSYNPSISDNEQFF
TRBJ2-2 | - | TRBV9 | - | TGTGCCAGCAGCGTAGAACTAATCAACACCGGGGAGCTGTTTTTT | CASSVELINTGELFF
TRBJ1-6 | TRBD1 | TRBV4-2 | - | TGTGCCAGCAGCCAATACATGACCCAGACAGGGAGAGGTACACCCCTCCACTTT | CASSQYMTQTGRGTPLHF
TRBJ1-3 | - | TRBV18 | - | TGTGCCAGCTCATCACGGACAGACACCGGAAACACCATATATTTT | CASSSRTDTGNTIYF
TRBJ1-2 | TRBD1 | TRBV28 | - | TGTGCCAGCAGTTTATCAGGGGGGCGTCATGGCTACACCTTC | CASSLSGGRHGYTF
TRBJ2-5 | TRBD2 | TRBV27 | - | TGTGCCAGCAGTTTGACTAGCGTTCAAGAGACCCAGTACTTC | CASSLTSVQETQYF
TRBJ2-1 | TRBD2 | TRBV13 | - | TGTGCCAGCAGCTTTTTAGCGGGGACGACCTACAATGAGCAGTTCTTC | CASSFLAGTTYNEQFF
TRBJ1-2 | TRBD1 | TRBV5-1 | - | TGCGCCAGCAGCTGGGGGGACAGGGGAGTCTATGGCTACACCTTC | CASSWGDRGVYGYTF
TRBJ1-1 | - | TRBV19 | - | TGTGCCAGTAGTATCCTCGGGGGAAACACTGAAGCTTTCTTT | CASSILGGNTEAFF
TRBJ2-5 | TRBD2 | TRBV30 | - | TGTGCTTGGGTCGACTCCTACGGGACTAGCGGTAAAGAGACCCAGTACTTC | CAWVDSYGTSGKETQYF
TRBJ2-4 | - | TRBV7-9 | few | TGTGCCAGCAGCTCCCCCTCGGACTCAGCCAAAAACATTCAGTACTTC | CASSSPSDSAKNIQYF
TRBJ1-4 | - | TRBV7-8 | - | TGTGCCAGCAGCTTCGGGGGCGGGGGTGAAAAACTGTTTTTT | CASSFGGGGEKLFF
TRBJ2-3 | - | TRBV7-2 | - | TGTGCCAGCAGCCCGCCTAGCGTCGCAGATACGCAGTATTTT | CASSPPSVADTQYF
TRBJ1-1 | - | TRBV29-1 | - | TGCAGCTCTACCAGGGACACTGAAGCTTTCTTT | CSSTRDTEAFF
TRBJ1-1 | - | TRBV12-5 | - | TGTGCTAGTGCCCAAGGGGATACTGAAGCTTTCTTT | CASAQGDTEAFF
TRBJ1-4 | - | TRBV4-3 | - | TGCGCCAGCAGCCAATCCGCTAATGAAAAACTGTTTTTT | CASSQSANEKLFF
TRBJ2-1 | TRBD1 | TRBV9 | - | TGTGCCAGCAGCGTACAAGACAGGGGAGAGCAGTTCTTC | CASSVQDRGEQFF
TRBJ1-1 | - | TRBV25-1 | - | TGTGCCAGCAGTGATCTGGATGGGGCCCGCGCTGAAGCTTTCTTT | CASSDLDGARAEAFF
TRBJ1-2 | TRBD1 | TRBV5-8 | - | TGTGCCAGCAGCTGGACCGGACAGGCGATTGGCTACACCTTC | CASSWTGQAIGYTF
TRBJ2-3 | TRBD2 | TRBV7-9 | - | TGTGCCAGCAGCTCCACTAGCGGCACAGATACGCAGTATTTT | CASSSTSGTDTQYF
TRBJ1-3 | - | TRBV6-6 | - | TGTGCCAGCAGTTCCCTTCACGACAGCTCTGGAAACACCATATATTTT | CASSSLHDSSGNTIYF